The source of this T cell receptor beta chain is a study of CD8 T cells in ankylosing spondylitis. Study outcomes and limitations: Matched synovial fluid from ankylosing spondylitis patients was reported to be enriched for disease-linked clones. A TCR beta motif of fewer than ten highly homologous variants appeared characteristic of ankylosing spondylitis blood.

This clonotype was seen repeatedly, ten times or more. Its antigen remains unknown. It was by quantitative 5'-RACE with molecular barcodes that TCR beta libraries were made. TCRdb re-called the 5' RACE reads through MiXCR, storing one row per CDR3 protein. Among fewer than 350,000 distinct CDR3 sequences, approximately 10% were seen once, and the ten largest hold 9.1%. Trimming pared 3 bases from V and 4 bases from J, leaving 15 bases between. Germline V gene data show CDR1 as DFQATT and CDR2 as SNEGSKA (reference sequence). The CDR3 totals 14 residues. The chain has TRBV20-1 and TRBJ2-5; a possible D gene is TRBD2 (5 bases). The TCR was taken from a female donor with ankylosing spondylitis or in good health (not recorded which). The sample comprised blood, either unsorted or a sorted T cell fraction (not recorded which). CDR3 region: CSARGITGRETQYF. The DNA of the CDR3 is TGCAGTGCTAGGGGGATTACGGGGAGAGAGACCCAGTACTTC.